A single sample gave rise to the 20 T cell receptor beta chains below, sequenced in a study of Ad26.COV2.S vaccination and SARS-CoV-2 variants. Repertoires were generated with immunoSEQ multiplex PCR, while TCRdb's copy carries only in-frame clones and drops some. The sample holds 300,000 to 450,000 clones, 92% seen once. The sequences come from peripheral blood, collected after recovery from COVID-19. All receptors derive from a human donor who had recovered from COVID-19.

This chain links TRBV7-9 with TRBJ2-5, with D possibly being TRBD1 (7 bases). The CDR3 loop spans 14 amino acids. V was cut by 2 bases and J by 5 bases, with 12 bases left in between. Germline loops: CDR1 SEHNR, CDR2 FQNEAQ (reference sequence). CDR3 amino acids: CASSLRAGGETQYF. In DNA form, the CDR3 reads TGTGCCAGCAGCTTAAGGGCAGGGGGGGAGACCCAGTACTTC.

This clone was seen only a few times. The rearrangement uses TRBV3-1 (or the pseudogene TRBV3-2) and TRBJ1-1; TRBD1 is a possible D gene (5 bases). Trimming took off 6 bases at V and 4 bases at J, with 12 bases between the two ends. This CDR3 is built from 13 residues. Germline V gene data show CDR1 as LGHDT and CDR2 as YNNKEL (reference sequence). CDR3 amino acids: CASSPQGVTEAFF. In nucleotides, the CDR3 is TGTGCCAGCAGTCCTCAGGGAGTCACTGAAGCTTTCTTT.

Concerning this clone itself: Other nucleotide sequences from this sample produce the same CDR3. The chain links TRBV5-1 to TRBJ2-5; 7 bases agree with TRBD1. The V segment lost 5 bases and the J segment 2 bases; nucleotides outside the gene matches: 9. Looked up from germline, CDR1 is SGHRS and CDR2 is YFSETQ. The CDR3 covers 15 residues. CDR3 DNA: TGCGCCAGCAGTCGTACAGGGGTTGGTCAAGAGACCCAGTACTTC. This encodes CASSRTGVGQETQYF.

The chain combines TRBV10-2 with TRBJ1-2, with D hard to call. Germline lookup yields CDR1 WSHSY and CDR2 SAAADI. V gave up 0 bases and J gave up 8 bases, with 10 bases separating them. This CDR3 is 13 amino acids long. Here the CDR3 reads CASSESLREGYTF. In nucleotides, the CDR3 is TGCGCCAGCAGTGAGTCTCTTCGAGAAGGCTACACCTTC.

V gene TRBV7-8 combines with J gene TRBJ1-3; D is perhaps TRBD1 (6 bases). This CDR3 has 16 residues. The germline CDR1 and CDR2 sequences are SGHVS and FQNEAQ. Trimming took 5 bases from V and 0 from J, leaving 14 bases between them. The CDR3 DNA follows: TGTGCCAGCAGCGACAAACAGGGCCACTCTGGAAACACCATATATTTT. This codes for CASSDKQGHSGNTIYF.

V is TRBV12-3 or TRBV12-4 and J is TRBJ2-5; 9 bases map to TRBD1. The J segment lost 8 bases and the V segment lost 3 bases, leaving 4 bases of the junction unmatched. The CDR3 is 13 residues long. CDR3 loop: CASSFRGQGTQYF. The CDR3, as DNA: TGTGCCAGCAGTTTTCGGGGACAGGGCACCCAGTACTTC.

The chain joins TRBV12-3 or TRBV12-4 to TRBJ2-7, with TRBD2 identical over 8 bases. The J segment lost 6 bases and the V segment lost 3 bases, leaving 4 bases of the junction unmatched. The length of the CDR3 is 13 residues. In DNA, the CDR3 is TGTGCCAGCAGTTTGGGACTAGGAGGCGAGCAGTACTTC. Residues: CASSLGLGGEQYF.

The genes are TRBV11-2 and TRBJ1-1; D might be TRBD1 (6 bases). This CDR3 has 15 residues. Germline assignment: CDR1 SGHAT and CDR2 FQNNGV. Trimming stripped 3 bases from V and 0 bases from J, with 11 bases between. For the CDR3, the DNA is TGTGCCAGCAGCTTGCTACAGGGCTTGAACACTGAAGCTTTCTTT. Its protein product is CASSLLQGLNTEAFF. Variable domain in full (rest from reference TRBV11-2 and TRBJ1-1): EAGVAQSPRYKIIEKRQSVAFWCNPISGHATLYWYQQILGQGPKLLIQFQNNGVVDDSQLPKDRFSAERLKGVDSTLKIQPAKLEDSAVYLCASSLLQGLNTEAFFGQGTRLTVV.

This rearrangement joins TRBV5-4 to TRBJ1-1, with TRBD1 matching over 8 bases. Per germline, CDR1 SGHNT and CDR2 YYREEE (reference sequence). The CDR3 contains 14 residues. Trimming at V came to 4 bases and at J to 1 base, leaving 3 bases not matched to a gene. The CDR3 region is CASSRGQENTEAFF. The CDR3 region has the DNA TGTGCCAGCAGCCGGGGACAGGAGAACACTGAAGCTTTCTTT.

V is TRBV6-6 and J is TRBJ1-2; TRBD1 matches 7 bases. The V segment lost 6 bases and the J segment 1 base; nucleotides outside the gene matches: 8. The length of the CDR3 is 15 residues. In germline, CDR1 is MNHNY, CDR2 SVGAGI (reference sequence). CDR3 sequence reads: CASSSGTEDNYGYTF. In DNA, the CDR3 is TGTGCCAGCAGCTCCGGGACAGAAGATAACTATGGCTACACCTTC.

V usage is TRBV19 and J usage is TRBJ1-1; a weak D match, TRBD1 (6 bases). Germline lookup yields CDR1 LNHDA and CDR2 SQIVND (reference sequence). With 9 bases removed from V and 2 bases from J, the gap between germline ends came to 10 bases. This CDR3 is 12 amino acids long. CDR3: CASRGSNTEAFF. The CDR3 DNA is TGTGCCAGCAGGGGCTCTAACACTGAAGCTTTCTTT.

The chain links TRBV19 to TRBJ1-4; 8 bases match TRBD1. CDR1 and CDR2 from the germline V gene are LNHDA and SQIVND (reference sequence). This CDR3 spans 13 amino acids. Unmatched junction bases numbered 5, after V lost 7 bases and J lost 7 bases. The CDR3 is CASMRTGREKLFF. As DNA, the CDR3 is TGTGCCAGTATGCGGACAGGGCGTGAAAAACTGTTTTTT.

Turning to this clone: One end of the junction fails to match germline, which may point to a read error. The DNA of the CDR3 is TGTGCCAGCAGCCTAGCTGGGGGGAGTTCGGAGACCCAGTACTTC. Its translation is CASSLAGGSSETQYF. The genes are TRBV7-2 and TRBJ2-5; D might be TRBD2 (6 bases). Germline-derived CDR1 and CDR2 are SGHTA and FQGNSA. CDR3 length: 15 residues.

The gene calls are TRBV9 and TRBJ2-5, with D tentatively TRBD2 (6 bases). CDR3 length: 17 amino acids. The germline V gene has CDR1 SGDLS and CDR2 YYNGEE. Trimming removed 3 bases from V and 7 bases from J, with 25 bases in between. The CDR3 loop reads CASSASPPGRGVGTQYF. DNA of the CDR3: TGTGCCAGCAGCGCATCCCCCCCAGGGCGGGGCGTAGGGACCCAGTACTTC. The full variable domain, in which reference TRBV9 and TRBJ2-5 provide the parts outside the CDR3, is DSGVTQTPKHLITATGQRVTLRCSPRSGDLSVYWYQQSLDQGLQFLIQYYNGEERAKGNILERFSAQQFPDLHSELNLSSLELGDSALYFCASSASPPGRGVGTQYFGPGTRLLVL.

This sequence joins TRBV19 and TRBJ1-2; 7 positions match TRBD1. This CDR3 spans 14 amino acids. Germline V gene lookup returns CDR1 LNHDA and CDR2 SQIVND (reference sequence). J lost 3 bases, V lost 7 bases, and 8 bases had no gene match. In nucleotides, the CDR3 is TGTGCCAGTAACCCGGACAGGACGCACTATGGCTACACCTTC. This gives the protein CASNPDRTHYGYTF.

The chain has TRBV6-5 and TRBJ2-2; D gene uncertain. CDR1 MNHEY and CDR2 SVGAGI come from the germline V gene. The CDR3 covers 13 residues. The germline V and J ends were trimmed by 2 bases and 6 bases, with 7 bases remaining between them. CDR3 residues: CASSYRQAGELFF. In DNA, the CDR3 is TGTGCCAGCAGTTACCGGCAGGCCGGGGAGCTGTTTTTT.

This clone was counted only a few times. The V and J genes are TRBV7-2 and TRBJ1-2, with D possibly being TRBD1 (6 bases). This CDR3 has 17 residues. Germline V gene data show CDR1 as SGHTA and CDR2 as FQGNSA. V was pared by 5 bases and J by 2 bases, with 21 bases between. In nucleotides, the CDR3 is TGTGCCAGCAGCATAATGACGTCAGGGGTGTTGAACTATGGCTACACCTTC. Its translation: CASSIMTSGVLNYGYTF. The full variable domain, completed using reference TRBV7-2 and TRBJ1-2, is GAGVSQSPSNKVTEKGKDVELRCDPISGHTALYWYRQSLGQGLEFLIYFQGNSAPDKSGLPSDRFSAERTGGSVSTLTIQRTQQEDSAVYLCASSIMTSGVLNYGYTFGSGTRLTVV.

The chain joins TRBV6-5 to TRBJ2-5, with 8 bases that match TRBD1. Trimming cost V 8 bases and J 5 bases; bases outside gene matches: 13. In germline, CDR1 is MNHEY, CDR2 SVGAGI. The CDR3 has 15 residues. The CDR3 loop is CASLGASTGVETQYF. In DNA, the CDR3 is TGTGCCAGCTTAGGGGCGTCGACAGGGGTGGAGACCCAGTACTTC.

The chain uses TRBV9 and TRBJ2-3; D unclear. Deletions cut 4 bases from V and 2 bases from J, with 8 bases between. The CDR3 consists of 13 residues. CDR1 SGDLS and CDR2 YYNGEE come from the germline V gene. The CDR3 here is CASSYSYTDTQYF. CDR3 DNA sequence: TGTGCCAGCAGCTACAGTTACACAGATACGCAGTATTTT.

The gene calls are TRBV19 and TRBJ1-2; D is unclear. Germline CDR1 reads LNHDA; CDR2 reads SQIVND (reference sequence). Trimming removed 1 base at V and 8 bases at J, with 11 bases between. The CDR3 extends over 13 amino acids. The CDR3 loop reads CASSIGAGKGYTF. CDR3 nucleotides: TGTGCCAGTAGTATAGGTGCGGGGAAAGGCTACACCTTC.